The clone carrying this T cell receptor beta chain was counted between two and nine times. Antigen specificity is unknown. Per sample, extraction of total RNA gave at least 5.5 micrograms in every case. Together with a sample-barcoded 5' primer, a J-beta primer mix was included in a second PCR lasting 7 to 11 cycles. From the 5' RACE reads, TCRdb called clonotypes with MiXCR, one entry per CDR3 protein. The data show 1.5 million or so distinct CDR3 sequences, roughly 40% seen once. The data were taken from a study of blood T cells in healthy people across ages. V lost 2 bases and J 9 bases, leaving 20 bases between the germline ends. The CDR3 length is 17 residues. Germline CDR1 reads MDHEN; CDR2 reads SYDVKM. Points from the study as a whole: Among long-lived donors, naive CD4+ cells were more numerous and diversity higher than in aged donors.

This TCR was sampled from a young woman in good health. Input material: blood. The J gene is TRBJ1-6, the V gene TRBV28; D is perhaps TRBD1 (5 bases). Here the CDR3 reads CASSLRSAGVKGSPLHF. The CDR3 bases are TGTGCCAGCAGTTTAAGGTCGGCGGGGGTGAAAGGTTCACCCCTCCACTTT.